These 16 T cell receptor beta chains were all obtained from the same sample, sequenced in a study of CD8+ T cells in alopecia areata. This sample's treatment: oral pan-JAK inhibitor, 5-10 mg twice daily. It was cDNA, reverse transcribed from extracted RNA, that served as the sequencing template. Produced via immunoSEQ multiplex PCR; TCRdb's table is partial and in-frame only. The sample holds around 270,000 clones, roughly 50% seen once. The material sequenced was CD4+ T cells sorted from blood, taken at week 24, from a patient treated with tofacitinib. The receptors stem from a human donor with alopecia areata.

Only a few counts were recorded for this clone. The J gene is TRBJ1-2, the V gene TRBV14; TRBD1 matches 8 bases. The CDR3 sequence is 16 residues long. Losses at the gene ends were 2 bases for V and 1 base for J; bases not matched to a gene: 6. Germline CDR1 is SGHDN and CDR2 is FVKESK. For the CDR3, the DNA is TGTGCCAGCAGCCAAAAAGACAGGGGTATTAACTATGGCTACACCTTC. Translation gives CASSQKDRGINYGYTF.

This clone showed up just a few times. The chain carries TRBV5-1 and TRBJ1-2, with D perhaps TRBD1 (6 bases). The CDR3 contains 15 residues. Trimming took off 0 bases at V and 8 bases at J, with 17 bases between the two ends. The germline V gene has CDR1 SGHRS and CDR2 YFSETQ. The CDR3 sequence: CASSLDPNGGGGYTF. The CDR3 region has the DNA TGCGCCAGCAGCTTGGACCCGAACGGGGGCGGAGGCTACACCTTC.

The genes are TRBV29-1 and TRBJ1-1; TRBD1 aligns across 8 bases. Germline assignment: CDR1 SQVTM and CDR2 ANQGSEA. This CDR3 is built from 15 residues. J lost 1 base, V lost 7 bases, and 11 bases had no gene match. The CDR3 spells CSAGTGGYKNTEAFF. In DNA form, the CDR3 reads TGCAGCGCCGGGACAGGAGGATATAAGAACACTGAAGCTTTCTTT.

This clone was counted between two and nine times. The chain joins TRBV25-1 to TRBJ2-1; D is perhaps TRBD1 (5 bases). The V end lost 6 bases, the J end lost 10 bases, and 16 bases lay between the germline ends. CDR1 MGHDK and CDR2 SYGVNS come from the germline V gene. The CDR3 is made up of 13 amino acids. The CDR3 region is CASSLFQGGEQFF. The CDR3 nucleotides are TGTGCCAGCAGCCTATTTCAGGGCGGCGAGCAGTTCTTC.

This sequence joins TRBV7-9 and TRBJ2-1; TRBD1 might be the D (7 bases). Germline V gives CDR1 SEHNR, CDR2 FQNEAQ (reference sequence). There are 13 residues in the CDR3. Trimming cost V 8 bases and J 10 bases, with 18 bases left between them. Written as DNA, the CDR3 is TGTGCCAGCGGGGGAATTGGAGGGGGCGAGCAGTTCTTC. Translated: CASGGIGGGEQFF. Full variable domain (remainder filled in from reference TRBV7-9 and TRBJ2-1): DTGVSQNPRHKITKRGQNVTFRCDPISEHNRLYWYRQTLGQGPEFLTYFQNEAQLEKSRLLSDRFSAERPKGSFSTLEIQRTEQGDSAMYLCASGGIGGGEQFFGPGTRLTVL.

This clone occurred a few times. V gene TRBV19 combines with J gene TRBJ1-1, with no clear D. The CDR3 runs to 15 residues. CDR1 and CDR2 from the germline V gene are LNHDA and SQIVND (reference sequence). Trimming removed 3 bases at V and 6 bases at J, with 17 bases between. This chain's CDR3 is CASSMNILQGAEAFF. In DNA, the CDR3 is TGTGCCAGTAGTATGAACATTCTTCAAGGCGCTGAAGCTTTCTTT.

The chain recombines TRBV27 with TRBJ1-2, with 9 bases matching TRBD1. The V and J ends lost 5 bases and 10 bases, in that order; junction bases with no gene match: 8. This CDR3 region has 13 residues. The germline V gene has CDR1 MNHEY and CDR2 SMNVEV (reference sequence). DNA for the CDR3: TGTGCCAGCAGTCCCCTCGACAGGGGGGACTACACCTTC. Translated: CASSPLDRGDYTF.

This chain links TRBV30 with TRBJ1-1; maybe TRBD1 (5 bases). CDR1 GTSNPN and CDR2 SVGIG come from the germline V gene (reference sequence). The CDR3 totals 11 residues. V was pared by 0 bases and J by 8 bases, with 7 bases between. This CDR3 is CAWSVRQEAFF. CDR3 nucleotide sequence: TGTGCCTGGAGTGTTCGACAGGAAGCTTTCTTT.

This chain connects TRBV25-1 to TRBJ2-5; possible D gene TRBD1, 5 bases. The V end was cut by 3 bases, the J end by 5 bases, with 22 bases between. The CDR3 extends over 17 amino acids. Germline CDR1 is MGHDK and CDR2 is SYGVNS. CDR3 DNA sequence: TGTGCCAGCAGTGATACCACGGGCCGTGGGGCCGGGGAGACCCAGTACTTC. Protein sequence: CASSDTTGRGAGETQYF.

The chain is built from TRBV19 and TRBJ2-3; D might be TRBD1 (6 bases). V lost 9 bases to trimming and J lost 0 bases, with 16 bases between them. This CDR3 comprises 15 residues. Per the germline V gene, CDR1 is LNHDA and CDR2 is SQIVND (reference sequence). CDR3 in DNA: TGTGCCAGCACCATTGACAGGCTAAGCACAGATACGCAGTATTTT. As protein: CASTIDRLSTDTQYF.

The chain recombines TRBV9 with TRBJ1-6; maybe TRBD1 (5 bases). This CDR3 region has 16 residues. Trimming shortened V by 3 bases and J by 1 base, and 11 bases separated the two germline ends. Per the germline V gene, CDR1 is SGDLS and CDR2 is YYNGEE. CDR3 bases: TGTGCCAGCAGCGCAGTGGCAGGGTCCTATAATTCACCCCTCCACTTT. Residues: CASSAVAGSYNSPLHF.

The chain is built from TRBV4-1 and TRBJ1-1, with no clear D. V shed 6 bases and J shed 4 bases, with 15 bases lying between them. The CDR3 runs to 14 residues. From germline, CDR1 is MGHRA and CDR2 YSYEKL. The CDR3 nucleotides read TGCGCCAGCAGTTATCCGGGAGTTGGCACTGAAGCTTTCTTT. Protein: CASSYPGVGTEAFF.

This clone was counted between two and nine times. The rearrangement joins TRBV7-6 to TRBJ2-3, with D uncertain. The V and J ends lost 1 base and 1 base respectively, with 3 bases between them. This CDR3 contains 13 residues. Germline V gives CDR1 SGHVS, CDR2 FNYEAQ. CDR3 loop: CASSLVGTDTQYF. CDR3 bases: TGTGCCAGCAGCTTAGTCGGCACAGATACGCAGTATTTT.

The chain is built from TRBV28 and TRBJ1-1, with D hard to call. Trimming pared 4 bases from V and 4 bases from J, leaving 16 bases between. CDR1 is MDHEN and CDR2 is SYDVKM in the germline V gene. The CDR3 sequence is 15 residues long. Here the CDR3 reads CASSSSRYLSTEAFF. In DNA, the CDR3 is TGTGCCAGCAGTTCCAGCCGCTACTTGAGCACTGAAGCTTTCTTT.

The V call is TRBV7-2, the J call TRBJ2-5; TRBD1 is a possible D gene (5 bases). CDR3 length equals 14 residues. V was pared by 5 bases and J by 3 bases, with 13 bases between. CDR1 is SGHTA and CDR2 is FQGNSA in the germline V gene. CDR3 DNA: TGTGCCAGCAGCCTCGAGGCAGGGAAAGAGACCCAGTACTTC. Encoded protein: CASSLEAGKETQYF.

The gene calls are TRBV29-1 and TRBJ2-5; D is uncertain. This CDR3 comprises 11 residues. From germline, CDR1 is SQVTM and CDR2 ANQGSEA. V was pared by 1 base and J by 3 bases, with 3 bases between. The CDR3 DNA sequence: TGCAGCGTTGAAGTAAAAGAGACCCAGTACTTC. Protein sequence: CSVEVKETQYF.